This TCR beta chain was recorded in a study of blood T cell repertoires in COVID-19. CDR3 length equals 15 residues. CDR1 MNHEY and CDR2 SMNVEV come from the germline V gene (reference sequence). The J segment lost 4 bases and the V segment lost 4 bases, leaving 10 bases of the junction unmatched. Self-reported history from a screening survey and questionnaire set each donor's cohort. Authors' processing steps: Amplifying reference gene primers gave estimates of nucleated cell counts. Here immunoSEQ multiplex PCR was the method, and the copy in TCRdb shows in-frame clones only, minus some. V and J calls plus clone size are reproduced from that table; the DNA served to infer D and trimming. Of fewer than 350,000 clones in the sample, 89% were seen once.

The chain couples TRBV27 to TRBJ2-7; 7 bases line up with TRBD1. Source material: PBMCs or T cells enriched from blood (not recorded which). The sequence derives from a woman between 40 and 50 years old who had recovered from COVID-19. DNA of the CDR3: TGTGCCAGCAGTTCTGGGGACAGAACCTTATACGAGCAGTACTTC. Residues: CASSSGDRTLYEQYF.